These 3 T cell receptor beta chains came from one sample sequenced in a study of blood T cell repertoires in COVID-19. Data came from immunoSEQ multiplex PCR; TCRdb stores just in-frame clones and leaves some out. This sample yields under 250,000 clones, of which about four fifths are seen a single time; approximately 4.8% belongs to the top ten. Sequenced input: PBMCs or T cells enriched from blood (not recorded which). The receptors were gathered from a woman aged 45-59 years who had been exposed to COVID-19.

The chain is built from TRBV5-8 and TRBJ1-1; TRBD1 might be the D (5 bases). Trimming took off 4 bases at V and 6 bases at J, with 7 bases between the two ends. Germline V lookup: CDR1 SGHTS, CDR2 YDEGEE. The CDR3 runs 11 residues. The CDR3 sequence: CASSTGAEAFF. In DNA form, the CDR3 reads TGTGCCAGCAGCACAGGAGCTGAAGCTTTCTTT. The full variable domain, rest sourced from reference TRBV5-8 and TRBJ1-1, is EAGVTQSPTHLIKTRGQQATLRCSPISGHTSVYWYQQALGLGLQFLLWYDEGEERNRGNFPPRFSGRQFPNYSSELNVNALELEDSALYLCASSTGAEAFFGQGTRLTVV.

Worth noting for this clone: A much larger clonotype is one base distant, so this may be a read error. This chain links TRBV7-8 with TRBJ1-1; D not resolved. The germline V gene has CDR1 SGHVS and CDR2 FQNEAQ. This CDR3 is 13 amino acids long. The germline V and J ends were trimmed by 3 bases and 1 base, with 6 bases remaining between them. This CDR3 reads CASSFGENTEAFF. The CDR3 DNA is TGTGCCAGCAGCTTCGGGGAGAACACTGAAGCTTTCTTT.

The CDR3, as DNA: TGTGCCAGCAGCCGGGGGGGGCCGCCCCAAGAGACCCAGTACTTC. The encoded protein is CASSRGGPPQETQYF. This rearrangement joins TRBV3-1 (or the pseudogene TRBV3-2) to TRBJ2-5; D possibly corresponds to TRBD2 (7 bases). Germline V gene data show CDR1 as LGHDT and CDR2 as YNNKEL (reference sequence). The CDR3 totals 15 residues. V lost 4 bases and J lost 1, with 13 bases in between.